This is a list of T cell receptor beta chains from one sample in a study of T cells in Graves' hyperthyroidism and ophthalmopathy. TCRdb re-called the multiplex PCR reads with MiXCR, one entry per CDR3 protein. The data contain about 400,000 distinct CDR3 sequences, over 12% of them singletons. Sample: blood. The source of these receptors is a man aged 50 to 59 with Graves' ophthalmopathy. Each CDR3 is given with its conserved first and last residue. Fields, in order: clone size, J gene, V gene, D gene, CDR3 protein, CDR3 DNA. A D gene is named only where the DNA matches it firmly. Clone size is not always given. Where it is, it says once, few, many or a class for expanded clones.

clone size: -; J gene: TRBJ2-6; V gene: TRBV19; D gene: TRBD1; CDR3 protein: CASYDRGVAGANVLTF; CDR3 DNA: TGTGCCAGTTACGACAGGGGAGTGGCAGGGGCCAACGTCCTGACTTTC
clone size: -; J gene: TRBJ1-4; V gene: TRBV20-1; D gene: -; CDR3 protein: CSASRGGGKLFF; CDR3 DNA: TGCAGTGCTAGTCGGGGGGGGGGAAAACTGTTTTTT
clone size: -; J gene: TRBJ2-2; V gene: TRBV18; D gene: TRBD2; CDR3 protein: CASSPIMGLPNTGELFF; CDR3 DNA: TGTGCCAGCTCACCAATCATGGGACTACCGAACACCGGGGAGCTGTTTTTT
clone size: few; J gene: TRBJ2-1; V gene: TRBV5-8; D gene: -; CDR3 protein: CASSPQRGQYNEQFF; CDR3 DNA: TGTGCCAGCAGCCCCCAGCGGGGACAATACAATGAGCAGTTCTTC
clone size: many; J gene: TRBJ2-7; V gene: TRBV7-9; D gene: -; CDR3 protein: CASSSSSGTAYEQYF; CDR3 DNA: TGTGCCAGCAGCTCGAGCTCCGGGACCGCCTACGAGCAGTACTTC
clone size: few; J gene: TRBJ1-4; V gene: TRBV5-1; D gene: -; CDR3 protein: CASSLGGKNEKLFF; CDR3 DNA: TGCGCCAGCAGCTTGGGGGGGAAAAATGAAAAACTGTTTTTT
clone size: -; J gene: TRBJ2-1; V gene: TRBV27; D gene: TRBD2; CDR3 protein: CASSNLAGRAYNEQFF; CDR3 DNA: TGTGCCAGCAGTAACTTAGCGGGACGTGCCTACAATGAGCAGTTCTTC
clone size: many; J gene: TRBJ2-2; V gene: TRBV5-1; D gene: -; CDR3 protein: CASSSNGVGTGELFF; CDR3 DNA: TGCGCCAGCAGCTCGAATGGGGTTGGGACCGGGGAGCTGTTTTTT
clone size: once; J gene: TRBJ2-6; V gene: TRBV24-1; D gene: -; CDR3 protein: CATSDPDSISGANVLTF; CDR3 DNA: TGTGCCACCAGTGATCCGGACAGCATCTCTGGGGCCAACGTCCTGACTTTC
clone size: few; J gene: TRBJ2-1; V gene: TRBV7-9; D gene: -; CDR3 protein: CASSLPEYNEQFF; CDR3 DNA: TGTGCCAGCAGCTTGCCCGAATACAATGAGCAGTTCTTC
clone size: many; J gene: TRBJ2-1; V gene: TRBV27; D gene: TRBD2; CDR3 protein: CASSLSKLAGVYNEQFF; CDR3 DNA: TGTGCCAGCAGTTTATCCAAACTAGCGGGAGTTTACAATGAGCAGTTCTTC
clone size: many; J gene: TRBJ1-1; V gene: TRBV11-2; D gene: -; CDR3 protein: CASSWYGKDTEAFF; CDR3 DNA: TGTGCCAGCAGCTGGTATGGGAAGGACACTGAAGCTTTCTTT
clone size: many; J gene: TRBJ2-1; V gene: TRBV7-9; D gene: -; CDR3 protein: CASSLATAINEQFF; CDR3 DNA: TGTGCCAGCAGCTTAGCGACAGCAATCAATGAGCAGTTCTTC
clone size: many; J gene: TRBJ1-2; V gene: TRBV28; D gene: -; CDR3 protein: CASSFQSNYGYTF; CDR3 DNA: TGTGCCAGCAGTTTCCAGTCTAACTATGGCTACACCTTC
clone size: few; J gene: TRBJ2-2; V gene: TRBV9; D gene: TRBD2; CDR3 protein: CASSVFSGLAAGELFF; CDR3 DNA: TGTGCCAGCAGCGTATTTTCGGGACTAGCGGCCGGGGAGCTGTTTTTT
clone size: many; J gene: TRBJ2-1; V gene: TRBV7-9; D gene: -; CDR3 protein: CASSLRTGGASEQFF; CDR3 DNA: TGTGCCAGCAGCTTAAGAACCGGGGGTGCCAGTGAGCAGTTCTTC
clone size: -; J gene: TRBJ1-4; V gene: TRBV12-3/TRBV12-4; D gene: TRBD1; CDR3 protein: CASSLTGGIEKLFF; CDR3 DNA: TGTGCCAGCAGCCTAACAGGGGGCATTGAAAAACTGTTTTTT
clone size: many; J gene: TRBJ1-1; V gene: TRBV11-2; D gene: -; CDR3 protein: CASSLETWNTEAFF; CDR3 DNA: TGTGCCAGCAGCCTGGAGACATGGAACACTGAAGCTTTCTTT
clone size: -; J gene: TRBJ2-5; V gene: TRBV5-1; D gene: TRBD2; CDR3 protein: CASSPSGAETQYF; CDR3 DNA: TGCGCCAGCAGCCCGAGCGGGGCGGAGACCCAGTACTTC
clone size: few; J gene: TRBJ1-1; V gene: TRBV25-1; D gene: -; CDR3 protein: CASSEYGVVGGTEAFF; CDR3 DNA: TGTGCCAGCAGTGAATATGGGGTAGTAGGGGGCACTGAAGCTTTCTTT
clone size: many; J gene: TRBJ2-5; V gene: TRBV7-9; D gene: -; CDR3 protein: CASSLPSETQYF; CDR3 DNA: TGTGCCAGCAGCTTACCGTCAGAGACCCAGTACTTC
clone size: many; J gene: TRBJ1-2; V gene: TRBV3-1; D gene: -; CDR3 protein: CASRPTRSGAYGYTF; CDR3 DNA: TGTGCCAGCAGGCCCACCCGTTCAGGCGCCTATGGCTACACCTTC
clone size: many; J gene: TRBJ1-2; V gene: TRBV30; D gene: -; CDR3 protein: CAWSVLGRNYGYTF; CDR3 DNA: TGTGCCTGGAGTGTACTAGGACGGAACTATGGCTACACCTTC
clone size: few; J gene: TRBJ2-7; V gene: TRBV12-3/TRBV12-4; D gene: -; CDR3 protein: CASSLVGFPHEQYF; CDR3 DNA: TGTGCCAGCAGTTTAGTGGGCTTTCCCCACGAGCAGTACTTC
clone size: -; J gene: TRBJ2-7; V gene: TRBV19; D gene: TRBD2; CDR3 protein: CASSPRTSGRRRTTYEQYF; CDR3 DNA: TGTGCCAGTAGTCCCCGGACTAGCGGGAGACGCCGTACCACCTACGAGCAGTACTTC
clone size: few; J gene: TRBJ1-2; V gene: TRBV30; D gene: -; CDR3 protein: CAWSIQGNYGYTF; CDR3 DNA: TGTGCCTGGAGCATCCAGGGGAACTATGGCTACACCTTC
clone size: few; J gene: TRBJ1-4; V gene: TRBV12-3/TRBV12-4; D gene: -; CDR3 protein: CASSLDQGWGGEKLFF; CDR3 DNA: TGTGCCAGCAGTTTAGATCAGGGGTGGGGTGGTGAAAAACTGTTTTTT
clone size: many; J gene: TRBJ2-4; V gene: TRBV28; D gene: -; CDR3 protein: CASTRTRLAKNIQYF; CDR3 DNA: TGTGCCAGCACCCGGACAAGGCTAGCCAAAAACATTCAGTACTTC